This TCR beta chain is drawn from a study of cytomegalovirus exposure and HLA in healthy donors. As for the study in general: The roughly 120 million unique TCR beta sequences, from around 200 million T cells, were found by an earlier analysis.

Germline lookup yields CDR1 SGHTA and CDR2 FQGNSA. This CDR3 is 15 amino acids long. V was cut by 4 bases and J by 2 bases, with 13 bases left in between. For this clone: The antigen remains unidentified.

The study ran its PCR with 60 Vbeta and 13 Jbeta primers. The method was immunoSEQ multiplex PCR; TCRdb's version includes in-frame clones alone and lacks a portion of them. The repertoire holds approximately 180,000 clones, around 80% seen once, with roughly 1.4% in the top ten. General observations from the study: Per a later analysis, 15,000 to 20,000 TCR beta sequences showed association with HLA alleles at 0.05 false discovery rate.

Input material: PBMCs. The clonotype comes from a woman under 40 in good health and CMV-seropositive. The chain recombines TRBV7-2 with TRBJ2-3; D possibly corresponds to TRBD2 (6 bases). The CDR3 DNA reads as TGTGCCAGCAGCTCTTTCGGGGGAACCACAGATACGCAGTATTTT. Its translation: CASSSFGGTTDTQYF.